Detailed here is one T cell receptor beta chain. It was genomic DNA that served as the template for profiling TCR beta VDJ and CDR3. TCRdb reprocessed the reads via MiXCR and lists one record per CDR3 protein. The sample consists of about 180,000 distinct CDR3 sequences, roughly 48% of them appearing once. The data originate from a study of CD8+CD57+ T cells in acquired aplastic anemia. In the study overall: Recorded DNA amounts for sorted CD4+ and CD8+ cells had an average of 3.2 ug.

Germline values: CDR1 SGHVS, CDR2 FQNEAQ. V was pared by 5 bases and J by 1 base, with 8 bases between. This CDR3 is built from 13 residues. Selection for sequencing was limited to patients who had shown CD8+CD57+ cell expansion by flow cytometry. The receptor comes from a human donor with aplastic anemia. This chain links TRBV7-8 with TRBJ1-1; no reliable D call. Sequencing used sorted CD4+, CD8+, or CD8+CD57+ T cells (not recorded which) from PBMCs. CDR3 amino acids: CASSPRENTEAFF. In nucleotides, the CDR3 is TGTGCCAGCAGCCCACGTGAGAACACTGAAGCTTTCTTT.